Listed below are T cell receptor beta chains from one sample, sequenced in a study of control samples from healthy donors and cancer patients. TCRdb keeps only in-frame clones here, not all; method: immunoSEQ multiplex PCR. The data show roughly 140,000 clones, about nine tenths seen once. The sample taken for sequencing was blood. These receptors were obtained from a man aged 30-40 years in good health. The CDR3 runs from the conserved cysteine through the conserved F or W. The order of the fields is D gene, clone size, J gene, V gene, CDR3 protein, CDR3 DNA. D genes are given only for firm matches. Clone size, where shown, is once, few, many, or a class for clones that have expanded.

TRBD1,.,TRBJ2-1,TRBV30,CAWSKDRGRDTYNEQFF,TGTGCCTGGAGTAAAGACAGGGGGAGGGATACCTACAATGAGCAGTTCTTC
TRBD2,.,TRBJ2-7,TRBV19,CASNQRGGLDEQYF,TGTGCCAGTAACCAGCGGGGGGGCCTCGACGAGCAGTACTTC
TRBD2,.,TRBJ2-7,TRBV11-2,CASSGGVLWEYF,TGTGCCAGCTCCGGGGGGGTGTTATGGGAGTACTTC
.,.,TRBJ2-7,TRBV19,CASSVSEGSYEQYF,TGTGCCAGTAGTGTCAGTGAAGGCTCCTACGAGCAGTACTTC
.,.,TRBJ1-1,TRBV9,CASSAGIGNLNTEAFF,TGTGCCAGCAGCGCAGGAATCGGAAATTTGAACACTGAAGCTTTCTTT
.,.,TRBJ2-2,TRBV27,CASSLHRNTGELFF,TGTGCCAGCAGTTTACACAGGAACACCGGGGAGCTGTTTTTT
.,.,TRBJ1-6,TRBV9,CASSGRLTGGNSPLHF,TGTGCCAGCAGCGGGCGCTTGACAGGTGGCAATTCACCCCTCCACTTT
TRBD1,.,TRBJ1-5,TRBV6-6,CASSGDSYSNQPQHF,TGTGCCAGCAGTGGGGACAGTTATAGCAATCAGCCCCAGCATTTT
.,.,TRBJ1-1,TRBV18,CASSITERDTEAFF,TGTGCCAGCTCAATTACAGAGCGGGACACTGAAGCTTTCTTT
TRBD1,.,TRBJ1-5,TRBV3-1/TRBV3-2,CASSLQGNQPQHF,TGTGCCAGCAGCCTACAGGGGAATCAGCCCCAGCATTTT
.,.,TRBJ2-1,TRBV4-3,CASSQSLLGSYNEQFF,TGCGCCAGCAGCCAATCTTTGCTGGGCTCCTACAATGAGCAGTTCTTC
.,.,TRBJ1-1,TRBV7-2,CASSLEDRPNTEAFF,TGTGCCAGCAGTCTGGAAGACAGGCCGAACACTGAAGCTTTCTTT
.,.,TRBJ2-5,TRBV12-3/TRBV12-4,CASSGYQETQYF,TGTGCCTCCTCAGGGTACCAAGAGACCCAGTACTTC
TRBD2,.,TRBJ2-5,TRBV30,CAWSAASGIFETQYF,TGTGCCTGGAGTGCGGCTAGCGGGATCTTTGAGACCCAGTACTTC
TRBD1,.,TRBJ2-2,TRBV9,CASSQTSRGRAGELFF,TGTGCCAGCAGCCAAACTTCCAGGGGGCGGGCCGGGGAGCTGTTTTTT
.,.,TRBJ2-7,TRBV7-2,CASSLALTGREQYF,TGTGCCAGCAGCTTAGCGCTCACGGGACGAGAGCAGTACTTC
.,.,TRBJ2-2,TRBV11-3,CASSLGAGELFF,TGTGCCAGCAGCTTAGGAGCGGGGGAGCTGTTTTTT
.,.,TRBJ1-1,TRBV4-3,CASSLRLGNTEAFF,TGCGCCAGCAGCCTTCGCCTGGGAAACACTGAAGCTTTCTTT
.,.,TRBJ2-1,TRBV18,CASSPNSDNEQFF,TGTGCCAGCTCACCAAACAGCGACAATGAGCAGTTCTTC
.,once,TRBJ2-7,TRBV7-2,CASSLGLDSSYEQYF,TGTGCCAGCAGCTTAGGTCTGGACTCCTCCTACGAGCAGTACTTC
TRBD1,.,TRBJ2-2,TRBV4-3,CASSPDRGNTGELFF,TGCGCCAGCAGCCCAGACAGGGGGAACACCGGGGAGCTGTTTTTT
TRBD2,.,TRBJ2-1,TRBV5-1,CASSIDAGGREQFF,TGCGCCAGCAGCATTGACGCGGGAGGGCGTGAGCAGTTCTTC
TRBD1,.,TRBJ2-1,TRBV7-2,CASSSNRGRASYNEQFF,TGTGCCAGCAGCTCTAACAGGGGCCGTGCATCCTACAATGAGCAGTTCTTC
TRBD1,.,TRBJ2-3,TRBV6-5,CASTRTGGITDTQYF,TGTGCCAGCACCAGGACAGGGGGAATAACAGATACGCAGTATTTT
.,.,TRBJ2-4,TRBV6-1,CASSESWTRGDIQYF,TGTGCCAGCAGTGAATCATGGACAAGGGGGGACATTCAGTACTTC
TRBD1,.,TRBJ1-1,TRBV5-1,CASSLGQGLSEAFF,TGCGCCAGCAGCTTGGGACAGGGACTTTCTGAAGCTTTCTTT
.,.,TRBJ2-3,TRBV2,CASRYLRDSPSGTDTQYF,TGTGCCAGCAGGTACCTCCGGGATAGCCCGTCCGGCACAGATACGCAGTATTTT
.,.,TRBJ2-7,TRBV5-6,CASSVRRAPWHF,TGTGCCAGCAGCGTTCGTCGGGCTCCATGGCACTTC
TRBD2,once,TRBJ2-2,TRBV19,CASSIARDYFDTGELFF,TGTGCCAGTAGTATCGCCCGGGACTACTTCGACACCGGGGAGCTGTTTTTT
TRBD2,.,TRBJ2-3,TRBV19,CASSIAGGTDTQYF,TGTGCCAGTAGTATAGCGGGGGGTACAGATACGCAGTATTTT
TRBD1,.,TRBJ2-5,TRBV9,CASSVVGQGGETQYF,TGTGCCAGCAGCGTAGTGGGACAGGGTGGGGAGACCCAGTACTTC
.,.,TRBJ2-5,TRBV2,CASSVQFGETQYF,TGTGCCAGCAGTGTTCAGTTCGGGGAGACCCAGTACTTC
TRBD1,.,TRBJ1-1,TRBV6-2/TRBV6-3,CASSPLAGGQPEAFF,TGTGCCAGCAGCCCCCTCGCAGGGGGACAACCTGAAGCTTTCTTT
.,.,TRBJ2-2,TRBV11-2,CASSLLAGGELFF,TGTGCCAGCAGCTTGCTAGCCGGCGGGGAGCTGTTTTTT
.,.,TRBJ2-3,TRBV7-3,CASSPVGSGRTDTQYF,TGTGCCAGCAGCCCGGTCGGGAGCGGGCGCACAGATACGCAGTATTTT
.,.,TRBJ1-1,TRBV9,CASSPPGANTEAFF,TGTGCCAGCAGCCCACCAGGGGCGAACACTGAAGCTTTCTTT
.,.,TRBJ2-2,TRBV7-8,CASSLSSGYTGELFF,TGTGCCAGCAGCTTATCGTCCGGATACACCGGGGAGCTGTTTTTT
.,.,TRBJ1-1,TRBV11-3,CASAYGGLENTEAFF,TGTGCCAGCGCCTACGGGGGGCTGGAGAACACTGAAGCTTTCTTT
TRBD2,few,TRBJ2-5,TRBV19,CASSISGGPGTQYF,TGTGCCAGTAGTATCAGCGGGGGGCCTGGGACCCAGTACTTC
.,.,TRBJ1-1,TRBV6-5,CASTGVMNTEAFF,TGTGCCAGCACTGGCGTCATGAACACTGAAGCTTTCTTT
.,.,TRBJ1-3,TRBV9,CASSPGGFAGNTIYF,TGTGCCAGCAGCCCCGGGGGGTTTGCTGGAAACACCATATATTTT
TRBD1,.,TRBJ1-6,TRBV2,CASSRDSYNSPLHF,TGTGCCAGCAGTCGGGACAGCTATAATTCACCCCTCCACTTT
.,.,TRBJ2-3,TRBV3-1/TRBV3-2,CASSPLQGLTSTDTQYF,TGTGCCAGCAGCCCCCTACAGGGATTAACTAGCACAGATACGCAGTATTTT
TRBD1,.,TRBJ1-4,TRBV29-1,CSVEDRRTGNEKLFF,TGCAGCGTTGAAGATCGTCGGACAGGGAATGAAAAACTGTTTTTT
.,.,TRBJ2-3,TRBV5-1,CASSFVGGGTDTQYF,TGCGCCAGCAGCTTCGTTGGGGGCGGCACAGATACGCAGTATTTT
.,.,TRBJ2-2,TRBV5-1,CASSLDHGVTNTGELFF,TGCGCCAGCAGCTTGGACCACGGGGTTACGAACACCGGGGAGCTGTTTTTT
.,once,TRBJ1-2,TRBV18,CASSPSGADSNYGYTF,TGTGCCAGCTCACCAAGTGGGGCCGATTCTAACTATGGCTACACCTTC
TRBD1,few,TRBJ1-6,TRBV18,CASSPLDRDSPLHF,TGTGCCAGCTCACCACTGGACAGGGATTCACCCCTCCACTTT
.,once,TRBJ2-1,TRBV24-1,CATSDGSQNSYNEQFF,TGTGCCACCAGTGACGGGTCACAGAATTCCTACAATGAGCAGTTCTTC
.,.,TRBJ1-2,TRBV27,CASSLYTRPSGTRVQETYGYTF,TGTGCCAGCAGTTTATACACACGACCCTCCGGGACAAGGGTTCAAGAAACGTATGGCTACACCTTC